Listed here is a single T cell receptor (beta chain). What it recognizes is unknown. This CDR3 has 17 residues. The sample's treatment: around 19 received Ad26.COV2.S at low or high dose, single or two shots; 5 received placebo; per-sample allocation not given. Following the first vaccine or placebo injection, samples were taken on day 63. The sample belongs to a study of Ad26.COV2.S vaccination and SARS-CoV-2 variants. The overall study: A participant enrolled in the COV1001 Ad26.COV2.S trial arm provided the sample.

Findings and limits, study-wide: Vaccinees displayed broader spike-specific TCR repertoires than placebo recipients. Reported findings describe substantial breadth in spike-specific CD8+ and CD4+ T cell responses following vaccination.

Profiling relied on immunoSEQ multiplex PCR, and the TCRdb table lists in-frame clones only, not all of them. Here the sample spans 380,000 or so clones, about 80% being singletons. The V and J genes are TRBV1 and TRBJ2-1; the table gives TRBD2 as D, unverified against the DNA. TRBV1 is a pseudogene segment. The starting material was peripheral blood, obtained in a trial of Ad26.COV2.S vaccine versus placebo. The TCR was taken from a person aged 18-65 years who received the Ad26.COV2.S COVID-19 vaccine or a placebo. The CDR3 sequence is CTSSQLRTSGGANEQFF. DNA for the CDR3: TGCACCAGCAGCCAACTTCGGACTAGCGGGGGGGCCAATGAGCAGTTCTTC.